The 14 T cell receptor beta chains listed next were all sequenced from one sample in a study of blood T cell repertoires in COVID-19. The assay was immunoSEQ multiplex PCR, and TCRdb's table has in-frame clones only and misses some. The table shows about 220,000 clones, with about 85% occurring only once. Sample: PBMCs or T cells enriched from blood (not recorded which). These receptor sequences come from a woman aged 25 to 39 who had recovered from COVID-19.

V is TRBV5-6 and J is TRBJ2-1, with 12 bases aligning to TRBD2. Germline CDR1 reads SGHDT; CDR2 reads YYEEEE. CDR3 length: 15 amino acids. J was trimmed by 5 bases and V by 3 bases; bases with no gene match: 3. CDR3 protein: CASSYLAGGNNEQFF. The CDR3 DNA sequence: TGTGCCAGCAGCTATCTAGCGGGGGGGAACAATGAGCAGTTCTTC. Using reference TRBV5-6 and TRBJ2-1 for the parts outside the CDR3, the full variable domain is DAGVTQSPTHLIKTRGQQVTLRCSPKSGHDTVSWYQQALGQGPQFIFQYYEEEERQRGNFPDRFSGHQFPNYSSELNVNALLLGDSALYLCASSYLAGGNNEQFFGPGTRLTVL.

As for this clone: The sample holds other DNA sequences that translate to the same CDR3. The genes are TRBV7-9 and TRBJ1-3; D not resolved. CDR3 size: 14 residues. The germline CDR1 and CDR2 sequences are SEHNR and FQNEAQ (reference sequence). Trimming took off 2 bases at V and 0 bases at J, with 5 bases between the two ends. CDR3 protein: CASSLTGSGNTIYF. DNA for the CDR3: TGTGCCAGCAGCTTAACGGGCTCTGGAAACACCATATATTTT.

The CDR3 nucleotides are TGTGCCAGCAGCCAAGGCAGGGGTGCAACTGAAGCTTTCTTT. This codes for CASSQGRGATEAFF. V usage is TRBV4-2 and J usage is TRBJ1-1; weak D call: TRBD1 (6 bases). Germline values: CDR1 LGHNA, CDR2 YNFKEQ. V gave up 1 base and J gave up 5 bases, with 11 bases separating them. The CDR3 consists of 14 residues.

This chain uses TRBV7-8 with TRBJ2-7; 10 bases align to TRBD1. Per germline, CDR1 SGHVS and CDR2 FQNEAQ. The trim removed 5 bases at V and 0 bases at J, leaving 10 bases unmatched. CDR3 size: 17 residues. The CDR3 DNA is TGTGCCAGCAGCCCGCGGATTGGACAGGGGGTCTCCTACGAGCAGTACTTC. Its translation: CASSPRIGQGVSYEQYF.

This chain uses TRBV19 with TRBJ1-5; D is unclear. The CDR3 length is 14 residues. The V end lost 3 bases, the J end lost 3 bases, and 9 bases lay between the germline ends. Germline assignment: CDR1 LNHDA and CDR2 SQIVND (reference sequence). In nucleotides, the CDR3 is TGTGCCAGTAGTATCCGAGATTCCAATCAGCCCCAGCATTTT. Protein: CASSIRDSNQPQHF.

The table lists this clone with a count of one. This rearrangement joins TRBV13 to TRBJ2-1; D might be TRBD2 (8 bases). This CDR3 region has 17 residues. From germline, CDR1 is PRHDT and CDR2 FYEKMQ (reference sequence). The V end lost 5 bases, the J end lost 0 bases, and 17 bases lay between the germline ends. This chain's CDR3 is CASSAPRGDSSYNEQFF. The CDR3 bases are TGTGCCAGCAGCGCACCGCGGGGGGACAGCTCCTACAATGAGCAGTTCTTC.

V and J are TRBV5-1 and TRBJ2-1; 9 positions match TRBD1. The germline gives CDR1 SGHRS, CDR2 YFSETQ. Trimming removed 4 bases from V and 3 bases from J; junction bases left unmatched: 5. The CDR3 has 15 residues. The CDR3 spells CASSIPGQGYNEQFF. The CDR3 coding sequence is TGCGCCAGCAGCATTCCGGGACAGGGCTACAATGAGCAGTTCTTC.

In this sample, this clone turned up once. The chain employs TRBV27 and TRBJ1-5; 9 bases are shared with TRBD1. CDR1 is MNHEY, CDR2 SMNVEV, per germline (reference sequence). This CDR3 has 17 residues. Losses at the gene ends were 2 bases for V and 1 base for J; bases not matched to a gene: 6. CDR3 region: CASSLNRGRGSNQPQHF. CDR3 DNA sequence: TGTGCCAGCAGTTTAAACAGGGGGCGCGGGAGCAATCAGCCCCAGCATTTT.

The V and J genes are TRBV29-1 and TRBJ2-5; weak D call: TRBD2 (7 bases). Germline values: CDR1 SQVTM, CDR2 ANQGSEA. The CDR3 is made up of 14 amino acids. The V and J ends lost 4 bases and 4 bases respectively, with 16 bases between them. The chain's CDR3 is CSVVLRGGRETQYF. The CDR3 coding sequence is TGCAGCGTTGTTTTGAGGGGGGGGAGAGAGACCCAGTACTTC.

J is TRBJ1-1 and V is TRBV20-1; D gene unclear. Germline-derived CDR1 and CDR2 are DFQATT and SNEGSKA (reference sequence). This CDR3 contains 13 residues. V was shortened by 3 bases and J by 1 base, with 9 bases between the two germline ends. CDR3 residues: CSASYIPNTEAFF. CDR3 bases: TGCAGTGCTAGTTATATCCCGAACACTGAAGCTTTCTTT.

In its sample, this clone was seen once. The rearrangement joins TRBV14 to TRBJ1-6; D is ambiguous. The germline V gene has CDR1 SGHDN and CDR2 FVKESK. There are 16 residues in the CDR3. With 0 bases removed from V and 9 bases from J, the gap between germline ends came to 15 bases. The CDR3, as DNA: TGTGCCAGCAGCCAAGATCTTCCCATTCGGGGTTCACCCCTCCACTTT. It encodes CASSQDLPIRGSPLHF.

The chain has TRBV9 and TRBJ2-3, with D possibly TRBD2 on 5 matching bases. The V and J ends lost 3 bases and 2 bases respectively, with 13 bases between them. CDR1 SGDLS and CDR2 YYNGEE come from the germline V gene. This CDR3 is built from 15 residues. The CDR3 protein is CASSGLAGDTDTQYF. The CDR3 coding sequence is TGTGCCAGCAGCGGGCTAGCAGGCGACACAGATACGCAGTATTTT.

The gene calls are TRBV19 and TRBJ1-1; D unresolved. There are 13 residues in the CDR3. Germline CDR1 is LNHDA and CDR2 is SQIVND (reference sequence). The V end lost 6 bases, the J end lost 1 base, and 9 bases lay between the germline ends. The CDR3 reads CASRTSRNTEAFF. The DNA of the CDR3 is TGTGCCAGTAGGACTTCAAGGAACACTGAAGCTTTCTTT.

In its sample, this clone was seen once. This chain uses TRBV5-4 with TRBJ1-4; no reliable D call. This CDR3 is 15 amino acids long. V lost 0 bases and J 8 bases, leaving 14 bases between the germline ends. CDR1 is SGHNT, CDR2 YYREEE, per germline (reference sequence). The CDR3 DNA sequence: TGTGCCAGCAGCTTGGTGCGGGCGAATGGGGAAAAACTGTTTTTT. This sequence encodes CASSLVRANGEKLFF. Together with reference TRBV5-4 and TRBJ1-4, the CDR3 gives the full variable domain: ETGVTQSPTHLIKTRGQQVTLRCSSQSGHNTVSWYQQALGQGPQFIFQYYREEENGRGNFPPRFSGLQFPNYSSELNVNALELDDSALYLCASSLVRANGEKLFFGSGTQLSVL.